Sequencing of this TCR beta chain was carried out in a study of CD8+ T cells in alopecia areata. About the study: Female C3H/HeJ mice aged roughly 7-11 weeks received skin from roughly 6-13-month-old C3H/HeJ donors with spontaneous alopecia.

Trimming at V came to 6 bases and at J to 6 bases, leaving 5 bases not matched to a gene. From germline, CDR1 is NNHDY and CDR2 SYVADS. This CDR3 region has 14 residues. Points from the study as a whole: Lesional scalp, notably in alopecia totalis/universalis, had clonality above that of normal scalp.

Extraction of RNA preceded its reverse transcription into cDNA, which served as the sequencing template. Clones were read by immunoSEQ multiplex PCR, and TCRdb kept only the in-frame ones, dropping some. The sample yields some 110,000 clones, without any singletons. This clone was counted only a few times. Its target is unknown. Gene names and germline match the mouse. The read ends 4 residues before the CDR3 terminus; that terminus is restored from the germline J gene. What was sequenced was lesional skin. This TCR was recovered from a C3H/HeJ mouse with alopecia areata. The strain's MHC: H2-k. The J gene is TRBJ2-1, the V gene TRBV13-3; 11 nucleotides line up with TRBD2. CDR3 DNA (partial): TGTGCCAGCACCGGGACTGGGGGCCTTGCT. Amino acid sequence: CASTGTGGLA. The whole CDR3 protein reads CASTGTGGLAEQFF.